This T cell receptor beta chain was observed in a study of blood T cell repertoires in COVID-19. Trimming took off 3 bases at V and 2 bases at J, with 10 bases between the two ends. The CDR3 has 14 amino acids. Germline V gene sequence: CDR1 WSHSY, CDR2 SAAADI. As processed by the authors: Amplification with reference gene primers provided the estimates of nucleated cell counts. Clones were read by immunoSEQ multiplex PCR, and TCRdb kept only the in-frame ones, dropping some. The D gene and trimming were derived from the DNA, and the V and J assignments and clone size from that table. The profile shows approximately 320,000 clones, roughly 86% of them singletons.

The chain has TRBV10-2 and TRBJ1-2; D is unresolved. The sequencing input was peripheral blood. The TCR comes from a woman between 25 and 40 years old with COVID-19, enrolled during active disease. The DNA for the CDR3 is TGCGCCAGCAGTGACGGGGAGGGCAACTATGGCTACACCTTC. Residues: CASSDGEGNYGYTF.